This record concerns one T cell receptor (beta chain) sequence. CDR3 length: 16 residues. After removal of 3 bases from V and 0 bases from J, the junction contained 8 bases not matched to a gene. Germline V gene sequence: CDR1 GTSNPN, CDR2 SVGIG (reference sequence). In the original processing: From reference gene primer amplification, estimates of nucleated cell counts were derived. Clones were read by immunoSEQ multiplex PCR, and TCRdb kept only the in-frame ones, dropping some. The V and J calls and clone size are taken from that table; D and trimming were inferred from the DNA. The sample contains about 81,000 clones, more than 75% of which appear only once. These data come from a study of blood T cell repertoires in COVID-19. The wider study: In each case, the material was cDNA or gDNA derived from T cells, B-cell-depleted T cells, or PBMCs.

Sequenced sample: peripheral blood. V gene TRBV30 combines with J gene TRBJ2-1; TRBD1 agrees at 7 bases. The TCR sequence derives from a human donor in a cohort sampled during active COVID-19. CDR3 in DNA: TGTGCCTGGAGCCACGACAGGGTCAGCTCCTACAATGAGCAGTTCTTC. Protein sequence: CAWSHDRVSSYNEQFF.